The 26 T cell receptor beta chains below all came from one sample that was sequenced in a study of T cells in Graves' hyperthyroidism and ophthalmopathy. Using RNA transcripts as the source, TCR beta CDR3 regions were amplified. The HTBI primer set was used in a first-round RT-PCR of the TCR CDR3. One entry per CDR3 protein, called by TCRdb with MiXCR from the multiplex PCR reads. Here the sample spans about 620,000 distinct CDR3 sequences, 15% to 20% being singletons. Sequences were obtained from blood. All receptors come from a woman younger than 45 with Graves' hyperthyroidism.

Only a few counts were recorded for this clonotype. The chain uses TRBV27 and TRBJ2-6; 7 positions match TRBD1. Losses at the gene ends were 3 bases for V and 0 bases for J; bases not matched to a gene: 5. CDR1 and CDR2 (germline): MNHEY, SMNVEV (reference sequence). The CDR3 has 17 amino acids. The CDR3 loop is CASSLHGQVSGANVLTF. The CDR3 DNA reads as TGTGCCAGCAGTTTGCACGGACAGGTCTCTGGGGCCAACGTCCTGACTTTC.

Note on this clonotype: A read error is possible here, since a much larger clone lies one base away. This rearrangement joins TRBV7-9 to TRBJ2-1, with TRBD1 as a possible D gene (6 bases). Per germline, CDR1 SEHNR and CDR2 FQNEAQ (reference sequence). The length of the CDR3 is 14 residues. Here the CDR3 reads CASSLLRTDNEQLF. The CDR3 nucleotides are TGTGCCAGCAGCTTACTGAGGACAGACAATGAGCAGCTCTTC.

The table lists this clonotype with a few counts. This chain links TRBV5-6 with TRBJ2-7, with D unclear. Germline CDR1 reads SGHDT; CDR2 reads YYEEEE. CDR3 length: 14 residues. V was trimmed by 4 bases and J by 9 bases, leaving 20 bases between them. The CDR3 sequence: CASSPDGARSGQYF. CDR3 coding DNA: TGTGCCAGCAGCCCGGACGGAGCGAGGAGTGGGCAGTACTTC.

There are many counts of this clonotype. A junction boundary mismatches the germline segment, possibly from a read error. The chain has TRBV27 and TRBJ1-1; no firm D call. The CDR3 runs 15 residues. Germline CDR1 and CDR2: MNHEY and SMNVEV (reference sequence). The CDR3 sequence is CASSLSSGANTEAFF. The CDR3, as DNA: TGTGCCAGCAGTCTATCCTCGGGAGCTAACACTGAAGCTTTCTTT.

This clonotype was detected ten times or more. In DNA, the CDR3 is TGTGCCAGCAGCAAAGGCGGCGGGAGCACAGATACGCAGTATTTT. It specifies CASSKGGGSTDTQYF. The chain employs TRBV7-3 and TRBJ2-3, with D possibly TRBD2 on 5 matching bases. Trimming took off 5 bases at V and 0 bases at J, with 12 bases between the two ends. The germline gives CDR1 SGHTA, CDR2 FQGTGA. The CDR3 contains 15 residues.

The chain joins TRBV29-1 to TRBJ1-1; D ambiguous. The CDR3 runs to 12 residues. Per germline, CDR1 SQVTM and CDR2 ANQGSEA. Deletions cut 7 bases from V and 6 bases from J, with 15 bases between. DNA of the CDR3: TGCAGCGCACAAGCCAGGTTTTCTGAAGCTTTCTTT. The encoded protein is CSAQARFSEAFF.

This rearrangement joins TRBV28 to TRBJ1-2; the D is unclear. Germline V gene lookup returns CDR1 MDHEN and CDR2 SYDVKM. Trimming cost V 6 bases and J 4 bases, with 18 bases left between them. The CDR3 is 15 amino acids. The CDR3 region is CASRYLRRVGYGYTF. The CDR3 coding sequence is TGTGCCAGCAGATACCTTCGTAGGGTAGGCTATGGCTACACCTTC.

This clonotype was detected ten times or more. The chain employs TRBV6-1 and TRBJ1-5; perhaps TRBD1 as D (6 bases). The CDR3 contains 17 residues. The germline V gene encodes CDR1 MNHNS and CDR2 SASEGT. V dropped 0 bases and J dropped 3 bases, with 15 bases sitting between them. The CDR3 sequence: CASSEAATGFINQPQHF. The CDR3 nucleotides read TGTGCCAGCAGTGAAGCCGCGACAGGCTTTATCAATCAGCCCCAGCATTTT.

V is TRBV24-1 and J is TRBJ2-1, with 11 nucleotides matching TRBD2. The V gene end was trimmed by 0 bases and the J gene end by 9 bases; junction bases not matched to a gene: 0. The CDR3 contains 14 residues. Germline V lookup: CDR1 KGHDR, CDR2 SFDVKD. CDR3 nucleotide sequence: TGTGCCACCAGTGATTTGCTAGCGGGGGGTGAGCAGTTCTTC. Translated: CATSDLLAGGEQFF.

This clonotype came up a few times. The chain joins TRBV9 to TRBJ1-4, with 9 nucleotides matching TRBD1. In germline, CDR1 is SGDLS, CDR2 YYNGEE. The CDR3 length is 16 residues. After removal of 3 bases from V and 5 bases from J, the junction contained 8 bases not matched to a gene. The CDR3 spells CASSALGTGRNEKLFF. CDR3 DNA: TGTGCCAGCAGCGCACTCGGGACAGGGAGGAATGAAAAACTGTTTTTT.

This clonotype was observed many times. V and J are TRBV2 and TRBJ2-1; perhaps TRBD2 as D (6 bases). V was pared by 11 bases and J by 6 bases, with 17 bases between. Germline V lookup: CDR1 SNHLY, CDR2 FYNNEI. The CDR3 is 13 amino acids. The CDR3 loop is CASLGEEVNEQFF. For the CDR3, the DNA is TGTGCCTCCCTGGGGGAGGAGGTCAATGAGCAGTTCTTC.

The chain recombines TRBV19 with TRBJ2-5, with a possible D match to TRBD2 (5 bases). The germline V and J ends were trimmed by 3 bases and 7 bases, with 12 bases remaining between them. Germline values: CDR1 LNHDA, CDR2 SQIVND (reference sequence). This CDR3 contains 13 residues. The CDR3 region has the DNA TGTGCCAGTAGTATGTTGGACCGGGGGACCCAGTACTTC. Residues: CASSMLDRGTQYF.

About this clonotype itself: With a much larger clone just one base away, this may be a read error. The chain links TRBV18 to TRBJ1-1, with 7 bases lining up with TRBD1. This CDR3 has 14 residues. The germline gives CDR1 KGHSH, CDR2 LQKENI. The chain's CDR3 is CASSSTGLQTEALF. DNA for the CDR3: TGTGCCAGCTCGTCGACAGGGCTCCAGACTGAAGCTCTCTTT.

This clonotype has at least ten counts. CDR3 protein: CASSYIEDLRAFF. The CDR3 DNA reads as TGTGCCAGCAGTTATATCGAGGACTTGAGAGCTTTCTTT. The genes are TRBV6-2 or TRBV6-3 and TRBJ1-1; D is ambiguous. The CDR3 consists of 13 residues. V was pared by 3 bases and J by 10 bases, with 15 bases between. The germline gives CDR1 MNHEY, CDR2 SVGEGT.

This clonotype came up many times. The genes are TRBV28 and TRBJ2-1; D is undetermined. In germline, CDR1 is MDHEN, CDR2 SYDVKM. The length of the CDR3 is 13 residues. V lost 5 bases and J lost 9, with 14 bases in between. The CDR3 DNA reads as TGTGCCAGCAGTCCCCCCGACTGGAGTGAGCAGTTCTTC. Translation gives CASSPPDWSEQFF.

The CDR3 is CASSYDHHEQYF. The CDR3 coding sequence is TGTGCCAGCAGTTACGACCACCACGAGCAGTACTTC. This sequence joins TRBV7-6 and TRBJ2-7; D remains unclear. The CDR3 consists of 12 residues. Germline values: CDR1 SGHVS, CDR2 FNYEAQ. V was pared by 6 bases and J by 5 bases, with 11 bases between.

The CDR3 here is CASSYGTSGSLGGGETQYF. The CDR3 nucleotides read TGTGCCAGCAGTTACGGGACTAGCGGATCTCTGGGGGGTGGAGAGACCCAGTACTTC. The chain couples TRBV12-3 or TRBV12-4 to TRBJ2-5, with 11 bases matching TRBD2. The ends lost 4 bases at V and 4 bases at J; junction bases unmatched: 17. The CDR3 loop spans 19 amino acids.

This clonotype was observed many times. The rearrangement links TRBV5-1 to TRBJ2-1, with 16 bases identical to TRBD2. There are 16 residues in the CDR3. V shed 4 bases, J shed 5 bases, and the junction held 3 bases outside the gene matches. The germline gives CDR1 SGHRS, CDR2 YFSETQ. CDR3 region: CASSGTSGRADNEQFF. The CDR3 DNA follows: TGCGCCAGCAGCGGGACTAGCGGGAGGGCTGACAATGAGCAGTTCTTC. Using reference TRBV5-1 and TRBJ2-1 for the parts outside the CDR3, the full variable domain is KAGVTQTPRYLIKTRGQQVTLSCSPISGHRSVSWYQQTPGQGLQFLFEYFSETQRNKGNFPGRFSGRQFSNSRSEMNVSTLELGDSALYLCASSGTSGRADNEQFFGPGTRLTVL.

The sample holds a few counts of this clonotype. The V call is TRBV27, the J call TRBJ1-5; D not resolved. Deletions cut 6 bases from V and 0 bases from J, with 18 bases between. Germline V gene sequence: CDR1 MNHEY, CDR2 SMNVEV (reference sequence). The CDR3 runs 17 residues. The DNA for the CDR3 is TGTGCCAGCAGCCCCTTTCCCGATGGTAATAGCAATCAGCCCCAGCATTTT. Translating it yields CASSPFPDGNSNQPQHF.

This clonotype was seen more than once but under ten times. The chain joins TRBV19 to TRBJ1-5; 8 bases are shared with TRBD1. After removal of 6 bases from V and 5 bases from J, the junction contained 6 bases not matched to a gene. The CDR3 loop spans 14 amino acids. Per the germline V gene, CDR1 is LNHDA and CDR2 is SQIVND (reference sequence). The CDR3 protein is CASRGQAADQPQHF. DNA of the CDR3: TGTGCCAGTAGGGGACAGGCCGCTGATCAGCCCCAGCATTTT.

This clonotype has ten or more counts. V usage is TRBV11-2 and J usage is TRBJ1-5; the D is unclear. The CDR3 is made up of 14 amino acids. Between the trimmed V and J ends, which lost 2 bases and 4 bases, there was a span of 9 bases. CDR1 is SGHAT, CDR2 FQNNGV, per germline. This chain's CDR3 is CASSLRPANQPQHF. Here the CDR3 DNA reads TGTGCCAGCAGCTTACGGCCAGCGAATCAGCCCCAGCATTTT. Full variable domain (remainder filled in from reference TRBV11-2 and TRBJ1-5): EAGVAQSPRYKIIEKRQSVAFWCNPISGHATLYWYQQILGQGPKLLIQFQNNGVVDDSQLPKDRFSAERLKGVDSTLKIQPAKLEDSAVYLCASSLRPANQPQHFGDGTRLSIL.

In its sample, this clonotype was seen many times. The chain is built from TRBV30 and TRBJ1-1; D is uncertain. The CDR3 loop spans 12 amino acids. V lost 0 bases, J lost 0 bases, and 2 bases lay in between. Looked up from germline, CDR1 is GTSNPN and CDR2 is SVGIG (reference sequence). This CDR3 reads CAWSVLNTEAFF. The CDR3 nucleotides read TGTGCCTGGAGTGTGTTGAACACTGAAGCTTTCTTT. The variable domain in full, completed from reference TRBV30 and TRBJ1-1, reads SQTIHQWPATLVQPVGSPLSLECTVEGTSNPNLYWYRQAAGRGLQLLFYSVGIGQISSEVPQNLSASRPQDRQFILSSKKLLLSDSGFYLCAWSVLNTEAFFGQGTRLTVV.

In this sample, this clonotype turned up a few times. The rearrangement uses TRBV3-1 and TRBJ2-1, with D tentatively TRBD2 (6 bases). The V end was cut by 4 bases, the J end by 0 bases, with 10 bases between. Germline CDR1 reads LGHDT; CDR2 reads YNNKEL (reference sequence). The CDR3 runs to 15 residues. The CDR3 sequence is CASSRSGYSYNEQFF. As DNA, the CDR3 is TGTGCCAGCAGCCGAAGCGGGTACTCCTACAATGAGCAGTTCTTC.

The chain employs TRBV19 and TRBJ1-2; the D is unclear. Germline V gives CDR1 LNHDA, CDR2 SQIVND (reference sequence). Between the trimmed V and J ends, which lost 5 bases and 4 bases, there was a span of 11 bases. The CDR3 spans 13 residues. CDR3 in DNA: TGTGCCAGTAGTCCCCTGACGAGCTATGGCTACACCTTC. It encodes CASSPLTSYGYTF.

This clonotype was picked up many times. This chain links TRBV28 with TRBJ1-1; D is possibly TRBD1 (5 bases). The CDR3 runs to 12 residues. CDR1 and CDR2 from the germline V gene are MDHEN and SYDVKM. Deletions cut 8 bases from V and 4 bases from J, with 11 bases between. The CDR3, as DNA: TGTGCCAGCTTGACAGACACCACTGAAGCTTTCTTT. It codes for CASLTDTTEAFF.

This chain links TRBV28 with TRBJ2-2; a weak D match, TRBD1 (6 bases). Germline loops: CDR1 MDHEN, CDR2 SYDVKM. Trimming left V 8 bases short and J 2 bases short, with 9 bases between. This CDR3 is built from 13 residues. This CDR3 is CASQGSNTGELFF. Written as DNA, the CDR3 is TGTGCCAGCCAGGGGTCTAACACCGGGGAGCTGTTTTTT.